The TCR beta chain under discussion was sequenced for a study of blood T cell repertoires in COVID-19. Study overall: Sites in the United States, Italy and Spain provided acute and convalescent COVID-19 samples. PBMCs, B-cell-depleted T cells, or T cells were the source of the cDNA or gDNA that made up the material.

In the original processing: Nucleated cell counts were estimated from reference gene primer amplification. Assay used: immunoSEQ multiplex PCR; TCRdb lists only in-frame clones, some missing. From that table come the V and J calls and clone size; the DNA was used to work out D and trimming. Of roughly 350,000 clones listed, approximately 90% are singletons. Losses at the gene ends were 4 bases for V and 0 bases for J; bases not matched to a gene: 5. The CDR3 is 15 amino acids. Germline lookup yields CDR1 LGHNA and CDR2 YSLEER. The receptor was isolated from a woman between 18 and 29 years old who had recovered from COVID-19. The chain employs TRBV4-3 and TRBJ1-1; 7 positions agree with TRBD1. The sample comprised peripheral blood. The CDR3 protein is CASSRTDRMNTEAFF. The CDR3 DNA sequence: TGCGCCAGCAGCCGAACGGACAGGATGAACACTGAAGCTTTCTTT.